This T cell receptor (beta chain) was captured in a study of cytomegalovirus exposure and HLA in healthy donors (dated by TCRdb to about 2017). Regarding the complete study: The 666 repertoires of the first cohort and the roughly 110 validation repertoires were produced on the same platform, according to a later analysis. The study aimed to test whether cataloging public T cell receptors could reveal signatures of past pathogen exposure. Along with the roughly 670-subject first cohort, a separate validation cohort of over a hundred different subjects was used. The study combined high-throughput TCR immunosequencing, statistical association of individual TCRs with disease status, and machine learning to predict cytomegalovirus infection status. On the study overall, not on this receptor specifically: A later analysis had no HLA typing for the validation cohort, so co-occurrence there was scored across all 120 or so repertoires. In vitro tests confirmed that three of the cytomegalovirus-associated TCR beta chains recognize cytomegalovirus antigens. The study listed 150 to 200 TCR beta chains as associated with cytomegalovirus. Cytomegalovirus status was reported to be diagnosed by the classifier with high specificity and sensitivity in both the original and validation cohorts. A later analysis found that TCRs clustered in the first cohort also tended to co-occur in the 100 to 150 validation repertoires, with 94% of cluster scores above 0. Across donors, most TCR sequences were observed very rarely, whereas some public TCRs were present in many individuals. The authors suggested that the approach could potentially be extended to other disease states and immunological phenotypes.

The donors belonged to the validation cohort of over a hundred subjects, which was separate from the approximately 610-subject first cohort. Library prep was done by the immunoSEQ multiplex PCR assay. Per the authors' processing: A statistical classification framework was built to diagnose cytomegalovirus status from the catalog of TCR beta chain sequences. TCRdb provides this immuneACCESS table in a form limited to in-frame rearrangements. Some clones are lacking; in checked studies, under half of them reflect an unresolved V gene, and why the rest are absent is not known. V and J calls and clone size follow that table, whereas D and trimming were derived from the DNA. The sample includes about 190,000 clones, with 65% to 85% observed a single time. The leading ten clones occupy 2.5% to 3.5% of the sample. In the case of this clone: Its target antigen remains unknown. Per-nucleotide qualities are absent, and no much larger clonotype sits a single base away.

The source material was PBMCs. The TCR originated in a woman aged 18 to 35 in good health and CMV-seropositive.

The CDR3 here reads CAISENRERNQPQHF. The nucleotide sequence reads as follows: TGTGCCATCAGTGAGAACCGGGAGCGCAATCAGCCCCAGCATTTT. The sequence links TRBV10-3 to TRBJ1-5; no D gene call is confident. CDR1 and CDR2 are read off the germline V gene as ENHRY and SYGVKD. The CDR3 goes from the cysteine to the phenylalanine over 15 residues. Only CDR3 DNA is held: 45 bases, read in frame from base 1. A distance of 10 bases separates the germline ends of V and J, which lose 2 bases and 2 bases respectively.